The 7 T cell receptor beta chains below were found in one sample sequenced in a study of beta chain features in type 1 diabetes. No antigens are known for them. Whole-study results and caveats: Shorter TCRB CDR3s, moderately but significantly so, were found in Type 1 diabetes patients in all four CD4+ subsets.

Since all of the isolated RNA was reverse transcribed, expressed TCRB transcripts were what got sequenced. The data were produced by immunoSEQ multiplex PCR, yet TCRdb's version contains in-frame clones alone and is incomplete. The sample lists about 180,000 clones; under 9.5% were seen once. Sample: central memory CD4+ T cells from blood. The receptors come from a man younger than 30 with type 1 diabetes.

This clone showed up many times. V gene TRBV27 combines with J gene TRBJ2-4; 10 bases line up with TRBD1. CDR1 is MNHEY and CDR2 is SMNVEV in the germline V gene (reference sequence). The CDR3 totals 15 residues. The J segment lost 3 bases and the V segment lost 5 bases, leaving 4 bases of the junction unmatched. The CDR3 here is CASSRDRGDKNIQYF. CDR3 DNA sequence: TGTGCCAGCAGTCGGGACAGGGGAGACAAAAACATTCAGTACTTC.

The rearrangement uses TRBV29-1 and TRBJ1-1; the D gene is possibly TRBD1 (5 bases). Germline V gene data show CDR1 as SQVTM and CDR2 as ANQGSEA. The CDR3 sequence is 13 residues long. The germline V and J ends were trimmed by 2 bases and 1 base, with 8 bases remaining between them. CDR3 DNA: TGCAGCGTTGAAACCCAGGGGAACACTGAAGCTTTCTTT. It is translated as CSVETQGNTEAFF.

V usage is TRBV5-1 and J usage is TRBJ2-7; D ambiguous. Germline lookup yields CDR1 SGHRS and CDR2 YFSETQ. The V gene lost 2 bases and the J gene lost 7 bases, with 13 bases spanning the gap. The CDR3 has 13 amino acids. The CDR3 region has the DNA TGCGCCAGCAGCTTAGACAATAGTCGGGAGCAGTACTTC. It codes for CASSLDNSREQYF.

This clone was seen a handful of times. The J gene is TRBJ2-2, the V gene TRBV6-5; 9 bases fit TRBD2. V was clipped by 5 bases and J by 3 bases; unmatched bases: 4. The CDR3 is made up of 15 amino acids. Germline CDR1 MNHEY, CDR2 SVGAGI. In DNA form, the CDR3 reads TGTGCCAGCAGTCGAGCGGGGGGCCACACCGGGGAGCTGTTTTTT. Protein product: CASSRAGGHTGELFF.

This clone was seen at least ten times. The rearrangement uses TRBV20-1 and TRBJ2-1; D might be TRBD1 (6 bases). Germline CDR1 DFQATT, CDR2 SNEGSKA (reference sequence). This CDR3 contains 11 residues. The chain's CDR3 is CSPQGYNEQFF. The DNA for the CDR3 is TGCAGCCCACAGGGTTACAATGAGCAGTTCTTC.

In this sample, this clone turned up a few times. V and J are TRBV18 and TRBJ2-2; D is perhaps TRBD1 (6 bases). V lost 2 bases and J 3 bases, leaving 13 bases between the germline ends. This CDR3 has 16 residues. CDR1 KGHSH and CDR2 LQKENI come from the germline V gene. DNA of the CDR3: TGTGCCAGCTCACCAGTGGCAGGGGCGGACACCGGGGAGCTGTTTTTT. It translates to CASSPVAGADTGELFF.

About this clone: The same CDR3 can be traced to other DNA sequences in this sample. This chain links TRBV5-1 with TRBJ1-2, with a possible D match to TRBD1 (6 bases). CDR1 is SGHRS, CDR2 YFSETQ, per germline. V lost 2 bases and J 6 bases, leaving 8 bases between the germline ends. The CDR3 totals 12 residues. The CDR3 loop reads CASSFSGDGYTF. CDR3 DNA: TGCGCCAGCAGCTTCTCAGGGGATGGCTACACCTTC.